Each of the 5 T cell receptor beta chains below was sequenced from the same sample in a study of Graves' ophthalmopathy and Graves' hyperthyroidism. RNA transcripts were the source from which TCR beta CDR3 regions were amplified. The library came from an HTBI-primed first-round RT-PCR and a second-round multiplex PCR. TCRdb recomputed calls from the multiplex PCR reads with MiXCR, one row per CDR3 protein. The sample holds 200,000 to 250,000 distinct CDR3 sequences, 20% to 25% seen once. Sequences were obtained from peripheral blood. Receptors were obtained from a woman aged 45-65 years with Graves' ophthalmopathy.

This chain uses TRBV5-1 with TRBJ2-5; D is undetermined. The CDR3 is 13 amino acids. The germline V gene encodes CDR1 SGHRS and CDR2 YFSETQ. V was cut by 1 base and J by 3 bases, with 7 bases left in between. CDR3 in DNA: TGCGCCAGCAGCTTGAACTGGGAAGAGACCCAGTACTTC. Translating gives CASSLNWEETQYF.

This clonotype showed up many times. This rearrangement joins TRBV12-3 or TRBV12-4 to TRBJ1-1; 9 nucleotides match TRBD1. This CDR3 is built from 12 residues. The V segment lost 7 bases and the J segment 7 bases; nucleotides outside the gene matches: 4. CDR3 protein: CASTTGGGEAFF. CDR3 nucleotides: TGTGCCAGCACCACAGGGGGCGGTGAAGCTTTCTTT.

The gene calls are TRBV20-1 and TRBJ1-5; tentative D call: TRBD1 (6 bases). V was trimmed by 1 base and J by 2 bases, leaving 12 bases between them. Germline V gene sequence: CDR1 DFQATT, CDR2 SNEGSKA (reference sequence). The CDR3 extends over 15 amino acids. The CDR3 DNA is TGCAGTGCTAGAGTCCCTGGGGGCGGCAATCAGCCCCAGCATTTT. Translated: CSARVPGGGNQPQHF.

This clonotype was found many times. The chain combines TRBV6-1 with TRBJ1-5; D unresolved. The CDR3 totals 14 residues. Germline V gene lookup returns CDR1 MNHNS and CDR2 SASEGT. V was cut by 7 bases and J by 5 bases, with 15 bases left in between. The CDR3 DNA sequence: TGTGCCAGCACGTGGGCCTCTATCGATCAGCCCCAGCATTTT. Translation: CASTWASIDQPQHF.

This clonotype was recorded a few times. This CDR3 reads CASSEGVRTGELFF. The CDR3 DNA is TGTGCCAGCAGCGAGGGAGTACGGACCGGGGAGCTGTTTTTT. The chain carries TRBV9 and TRBJ2-2; D perhaps matches TRBD2 (5 bases). The CDR3 has 14 amino acids. Germline V CDR1 and CDR2: SGDLS, YYNGEE. V lost 3 bases, J lost 5 bases, and 11 bases lay in between.